This T cell receptor beta chain was profiled in a study of immune reconstitution after stem cell transplant in scleroderma (dated by TCRdb to about 2017). This clonotype is labeled medium-sized (0.01 to 0.1%). The specificity of this receptor is unknown. The input lacks base qualities; no much larger clone sits a single base away. Libraries were constructed by RT-PCR. This sample was sequenced with an Illumina MiSeq. TCRdb's own reprocessing of the public reads used fastp at Q25 and MiXCR and kept productive beta chains. All rows with the same CDR3 protein become a single entry with the most common DNA and genes. The sample contains 3,000 to 4,500 distinct CDR3 sequences, around 6% of them found a single time. The ten largest make up roughly 15% of the sample. The CDR3 spans 14 residues, from the cysteine through the phenylalanine. Only the CDR3 DNA stays, 42 bases, in frame from base 1. Deletion took 3 bases off V and 2 bases off J, with a span of 14 bases between the germline ends. The germline V gene encodes CDR1 DFQATT and CDR2 SNEGSKA (reference sequence).

Specimen collection occurred before or after autologous hematopoietic stem cell transplantation (not recorded which). The TCR originated in a female donor with systemic sclerosis. Donor details come from another sample of the same person, matched by shared clones. The chain employs TRBV20-1 and TRBJ2-7; there is no confident call for the D gene. The DNA sequence is as follows: TGCAGTGCTAGTAGGCCGTTTGAAGCCTACGAGCAGTACTTC. Its protein reads: CSASRPFEAYEQYF.